Sequencing of this TCR beta chain was carried out in a study of OX40 agonist ivuxolimab in advanced cancers. Study as a whole: Males comprised approximately 81% of the group, whose mean age was approximately 62 years (range 23 to 79).

Regarding this clone: What it recognizes is unknown.

Notes on the study in general: Relative to CD4+, CD8+ T cells held more expanded clones on average.

The CDR3 extends over 15 amino acids. The trim removed 6 bases at V and 5 bases at J, leaving 8 bases unmatched. The germline V gene encodes CDR1 SNHLY and CDR2 FYNNEI. Some clones are missing from TCRdb's copy, which holds only in-frame ones; the method was immunoSEQ multiplex PCR. Counted here are 48,000 or so clones, over 80% occurring once; the ten biggest clones make up 1% to 1.5%. The clonotype comes from an adult with an advanced solid tumor such as melanoma, head and neck, liver or kidney cancer. The specimen was CD4+ or CD8+ T cells sorted from blood, collected in a trial of the OX40 agonist ivuxolimab. The chain employs TRBV2 and TRBJ2-5; 11 bases are shared with TRBD1. CDR3 nucleotides: TGTGCCAGCAGAGGGGACAGGGGGTCTTTTGAGACCCAGTACTTC. This sequence encodes CASRGDRGSFETQYF.